This is a list of T cell receptor beta chains from one sample in a study of graft-versus-host responses after intestinal transplantation. Method: immunoSEQ multiplex PCR; TCRdb's copy keeps in-frame clones and lacks some. This sample carries over 65,000 clones, around 91% of them seen once, and the ten largest clones take more than 0.095%. No antigens are known for them. Here the sequenced sample was unstimulated CD4+ T cells sorted from spleen or lymph node cells, taken before intestinal transplant. The receptors derive from a human donor who received an intestinal transplant. Each CDR3 is given with its conserved first and last residue. The order of the fields is CDR3 protein, CDR3 DNA, J gene, clone size, V gene, D gene. D genes are given only for firm matches. Expanded clones are given a class, and other clones once, few, many or no size at all.

CDR3: CASLQGYGANVLTF; DNA: TGTGCCAGTCTACAGGGATATGGGGCCAACGTCCTGACTTTC; J: TRBJ2-6; size: .; V: TRBV19; D: .
CDR3: CASSQVGGTGVAGNQPQHF; DNA: TGCGCCAGCAGCCAGGTAGGGGGGACAGGGGTTGCGGGCAATCAGCCCCAGCATTTT; J: TRBJ1-5; size: .; V: TRBV4-1; D: TRBD1
CDR3: CASSQDGGFPYNEQFF; DNA: TGCGCCAGCAGCCAAGATGGGGGGTTCCCCTACAATGAGCAGTTCTTC; J: TRBJ2-1; size: .; V: TRBV4-3; D: .
CDR3: CASSNPGQGGANEKLFF; DNA: TGTGCCAGTAGCAACCCGGGACAGGGGGGTGCTAATGAAAAACTGTTTTTT; J: TRBJ1-4; size: .; V: TRBV19; D: TRBD1
CDR3: CASSISRPGLANEKLFF; DNA: TGTGCCAGTAGTATAAGTCGCCCAGGGCTGGCTAATGAAAAACTGTTTTTT; J: TRBJ1-4; size: .; V: TRBV19; D: .
CDR3: CASSQAGGLYNEQFF; DNA: TGTGCCAGCAGCCAAGCGGGGGGGCTTTACAATGAGCAGTTCTTC; J: TRBJ2-1; size: .; V: TRBV5-8; D: TRBD2
CDR3: CASSQDKLAGGQTKNIQYF; DNA: TGCGCCAGCAGCCAAGATAAACTAGCGGGGGGGCAGACCAAAAACATTCAGTACTTC; J: TRBJ2-4; size: .; V: TRBV4-3; D: TRBD2
CDR3: CASSRGTMGSLSTDTQYF; DNA: TGTGCCAGTAGTAGGGGGACTATGGGGTCCCTTAGCACAGATACGCAGTATTTT; J: TRBJ2-3; size: .; V: TRBV19; D: TRBD2
CDR3: CASSSAGTYEQYF; DNA: TGTGCCAGCAGCTCGGCAGGGACCTACGAGCAGTACTTC; J: TRBJ2-7; size: .; V: TRBV7-2; D: .
CDR3: CASSGDRGTDTQYF; DNA: TGTGCCAGCAGCGGAGACAGGGGTACAGATACGCAGTATTTT; J: TRBJ2-3; size: once; V: TRBV9; D: TRBD1
CDR3: CASSPASAETQYF; DNA: TGTGCCAGCTCACCAGCTAGCGCCGAGACCCAGTACTTC; J: TRBJ2-5; size: .; V: TRBV18; D: .
CDR3: CASSLRRGLGETQYF; DNA: TGCGCCAGCAGTCTTAGGAGGGGATTAGGCGAGACCCAGTACTTC; J: TRBJ2-5; size: .; V: TRBV23-1; D: .
CDR3: CAFPGGDSNSNQPQHF; DNA: TGTGCCTTTCCCGGGGGGGACAGCAATAGCAATCAGCCCCAGCATTTT; J: TRBJ1-5; size: .; V: TRBV7-9; D: TRBD1
CDR3: CASSLEGRGEQFF; DNA: TGTGCCAGCAGCTTGGAAGGGCGGGGTGAGCAGTTCTTC; J: TRBJ2-1; size: .; V: TRBV5-6; D: .
CDR3: CASSFLAGGTETQYF; DNA: TGTGCCAGCAGTTTTTTAGCGGGGGGTACGGAGACCCAGTACTTC; J: TRBJ2-5; size: .; V: TRBV6-5; D: TRBD2